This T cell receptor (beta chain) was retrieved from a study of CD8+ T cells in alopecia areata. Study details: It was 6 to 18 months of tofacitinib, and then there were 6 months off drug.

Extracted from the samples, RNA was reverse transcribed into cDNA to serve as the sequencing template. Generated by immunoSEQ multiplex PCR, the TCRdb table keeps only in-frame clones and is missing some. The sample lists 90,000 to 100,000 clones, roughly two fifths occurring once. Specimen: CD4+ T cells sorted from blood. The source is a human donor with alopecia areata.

The CDR3 region is CSVEDHQGREQYF. The CDR3 nucleotides are TGCAGCGTTGAAGACCACCAGGGTCGGGAGCAGTACTTC. The chain recombines TRBV29-1 with TRBJ2-7, with a possible D match to TRBD1 (5 bases). Per germline, CDR1 SQVTM and CDR2 ANQGSEA. The CDR3 consists of 13 residues. V gave up 0 bases and J gave up 7 bases, with 13 bases separating them.